The 16 T cell receptor beta chains below come from one sample, sequenced in a study of control samples from healthy donors and cancer patients. Only in-frame clones appear in the TCRdb table, and some are missing; sequencing was by immunoSEQ multiplex PCR. The sample contains under 150,000 clones, roughly 90% of which appear only once. Sample: blood. Every receptor here comes from a young man in good health.

This chain joins TRBV4-3 and TRBJ1-2, with D possibly TRBD1 on 6 matching bases. The CDR3 is 19 amino acids. Germline V CDR1 and CDR2: LGHNA, YSLEER. Trimming took 0 bases from V and 7 from J, leaving 27 bases between them. CDR3 nucleotides: TGCGCCAGCAGCCAAGATTTGACAGGCTCAACCATCGCTTTACGTGGCTACACCTTC. Its protein product is CASSQDLTGSTIALRGYTF.

CDR3 amino acids: CATNAGGAADTQYF. For the CDR3, the DNA is TGTGCCACCAACGCGGGAGGGGCGGCAGATACGCAGTATTTT. The chain links TRBV24-1 to TRBJ2-3, with TRBD2 matching 9 bases. This CDR3 is built from 14 residues. CDR1 is KGHDR and CDR2 is SFDVKD in the germline V gene. V was pared by 8 bases and J by 4 bases, with 6 bases of the junction left unmatched.

CDR3: CASRGRGQDTQYF. CDR3 nucleotide sequence: TGTGCCAGCAGGGGCAGGGGGCAAGATACGCAGTATTTT. V is TRBV2 and J is TRBJ2-3, with 8 nucleotides matching TRBD1. Losses at the gene ends were 6 bases for V and 5 bases for J; bases not matched to a gene: 4. Germline loops: CDR1 SNHLY, CDR2 FYNNEI. The CDR3 is 13 residues long.

The chain recombines TRBV12-3 or TRBV12-4 with TRBJ1-5; a weak D match, TRBD1 (5 bases). Deletions cut 7 bases from V and 3 bases from J, with 10 bases between. The CDR3 consists of 13 residues. CDR3 in amino acids: CASTSGANQPQHF. The CDR3 coding sequence is TGTGCCAGCACCTCCGGGGCCAATCAGCCCCAGCATTTT.

The J gene is TRBJ2-1, the V gene TRBV7-6; D unresolved. CDR1 is SGHVS, CDR2 FNYEAQ, per germline. The CDR3 runs 15 residues. V lost 5 bases to trimming and J lost 0 bases, with 11 bases between them. The DNA of the CDR3 is TGTGCCAGCAGCGCAGCAAAAGGCTCCTACAATGAGCAGTTCTTC. Translation: CASSAAKGSYNEQFF.

A single count supports this clone. The chain combines TRBV5-8 with TRBJ1-5; D possibly corresponds to TRBD1 (5 bases). V was clipped by 0 bases and J by 6 bases, with 13 bases between them. This CDR3 region has 15 residues. The germline CDR1 and CDR2 sequences are SGHTS and YDEGEE. Written as DNA, the CDR3 is TGTGCCAGCAGCTTGGCTGCGGGGCTGTTTCAGCCCCAGCATTTT. This sequence encodes CASSLAAGLFQPQHF.

The rearrangement links TRBV19 to TRBJ1-1; tentative D call: TRBD1 (5 bases). Trimming took off 10 bases at V and 4 bases at J, with 13 bases between the two ends. The CDR3 is 12 amino acids. Looked up from germline, CDR1 is LNHDA and CDR2 is SQIVND (reference sequence). In DNA, the CDR3 is TGTGCCACCACCAGGGTCGGCACTGAAGCTTTCTTT. Residues: CATTRVGTEAFF.

The chain has TRBV5-4 and TRBJ2-1; TRBD1 aligns across 12 bases. The germline gives CDR1 SGHNT, CDR2 YYREEE (reference sequence). This CDR3 has 15 residues. Trimming at V came to 5 bases and at J to 9 bases, leaving 9 bases not matched to a gene. CDR3 region: CASRLTGTGGSEQFF. The CDR3 nucleotides read TGTGCCAGCAGGCTGACCGGGACAGGGGGCAGTGAGCAGTTCTTC.

In DNA, the CDR3 is TGTGCCAGCAGCACTTTCAGGGGGACTAGCGGGATTGGAACCGGGGAGCTGTTTTTT. Protein: CASSTFRGTSGIGTGELFF. The chain employs TRBV7-9 and TRBJ2-2; 13 nucleotides agree with TRBD2. CDR1 is SEHNR, CDR2 FQNEAQ, per germline (reference sequence). The CDR3 contains 19 residues. J lost 5 bases, V lost 5 bases, and 14 bases had no gene match. The complete variable domain, with remaining parts taken from reference TRBV7-9 and TRBJ2-2, reads DTGVSQNPRHKITKRGQNVTFRCDPISEHNRLYWYRQTLGQGPEFLTYFQNEAQLEKSRLLSDRFSAERPKGSFSTLEIQRTEQGDSAMYLCASSTFRGTSGIGTGELFFGEGSRLTVL.

The chain joins TRBV7-2 to TRBJ1-5; TRBD1 matches at 8 bases. The V gene end was trimmed by 5 bases and the J gene end by 7 bases; junction bases not matched to a gene: 7. The CDR3 extends over 14 amino acids. Germline V gene lookup returns CDR1 SGHTA and CDR2 FQGNSA. The CDR3 bases are TGTGCCAGCAGCGCCGGACAGGGACGGCAGCCCCAGCATTTT. Amino acids: CASSAGQGRQPQHF. Complete variable domain (other parts from reference TRBV7-2 and TRBJ1-5): GAGVSQSPSNKVTEKGKDVELRCDPISGHTALYWYRQSLGQGLEFLIYFQGNSAPDKSGLPSDRFSAERTGGSVSTLTIQRTQQEDSAVYLCASSAGQGRQPQHFGDGTRLSIL.

In nucleotides, the CDR3 is TGTGCCAGCAGTTCCGGGAGTGGTGCGGAAGAGACCCAGTACTTC. Translated, it gives CASSSGSGAEETQYF. This rearrangement joins TRBV27 to TRBJ2-5, with a tentative D call TRBD2 (6 bases). V lost 4 bases and J lost 3, with 15 bases in between. Per the germline V gene, CDR1 is MNHEY and CDR2 is SMNVEV (reference sequence). The CDR3 runs to 15 residues.

The chain combines TRBV28 with TRBJ1-1; D uncertain. Germline V lookup: CDR1 MDHEN, CDR2 SYDVKM. Trimming removed 1 base from V and 1 base from J, with 7 bases in between. The CDR3 contains 14 residues. The CDR3 DNA reads TGTGCCAGCAGTTTATCTGGGAGGAACACTGAAGCTTTCTTT. This sequence encodes CASSLSGRNTEAFF.

The chain couples TRBV7-8 to TRBJ2-5; D uncertain. This CDR3 comprises 14 residues. V lost 2 bases, J lost 1 base, and 8 bases lay in between. Germline V lookup: CDR1 SGHVS, CDR2 FQNEAQ. This CDR3 reads CASSLRGFQETQYF. As DNA, the CDR3 is TGTGCCAGCAGCTTAAGAGGATTCCAAGAGACCCAGTACTTC.

This chain connects TRBV5-5 to TRBJ2-6; tentatively, D is TRBD1 (6 bases). The V gene's germline CDR1 is SGHKS and CDR2 YYEKEE (reference sequence). The CDR3 runs 15 residues. Trimming removed 5 bases at V and 2 bases at J, with 11 bases between. CDR3 sequence (DNA): TGTGCCAGCAGATCAGACAGGACTGGGGCCAACGTCCTGACTTTC. It codes for CASRSDRTGANVLTF.

This clone was detected once. DNA for the CDR3: TGTGCCATCAGTGAGCCCTATGGGGTCCCACTCATCTCTGGAAACACCATATATTTT. It is translated as CAISEPYGVPLISGNTIYF. The chain has TRBV10-3 and TRBJ1-3, with D uncertain. The CDR3 extends over 19 amino acids. Trimming took off 2 bases at V and 0 bases at J, with 20 bases between the two ends. The germline V gene has CDR1 ENHRY and CDR2 SYGVKD.

The chain uses TRBV28 and TRBJ1-1, with 7 bases lining up with TRBD1. V lost 7 bases to trimming and J lost 0 bases; unmatched junction nucleotides: 8. Germline CDR1 MDHEN, CDR2 SYDVKM. This CDR3 is built from 15 residues. As DNA, the CDR3 is TGTGCCAGCAATTTCAGGGGGTGGGTGAACACTGAAGCTTTCTTT. Residues: CASNFRGWVNTEAFF.